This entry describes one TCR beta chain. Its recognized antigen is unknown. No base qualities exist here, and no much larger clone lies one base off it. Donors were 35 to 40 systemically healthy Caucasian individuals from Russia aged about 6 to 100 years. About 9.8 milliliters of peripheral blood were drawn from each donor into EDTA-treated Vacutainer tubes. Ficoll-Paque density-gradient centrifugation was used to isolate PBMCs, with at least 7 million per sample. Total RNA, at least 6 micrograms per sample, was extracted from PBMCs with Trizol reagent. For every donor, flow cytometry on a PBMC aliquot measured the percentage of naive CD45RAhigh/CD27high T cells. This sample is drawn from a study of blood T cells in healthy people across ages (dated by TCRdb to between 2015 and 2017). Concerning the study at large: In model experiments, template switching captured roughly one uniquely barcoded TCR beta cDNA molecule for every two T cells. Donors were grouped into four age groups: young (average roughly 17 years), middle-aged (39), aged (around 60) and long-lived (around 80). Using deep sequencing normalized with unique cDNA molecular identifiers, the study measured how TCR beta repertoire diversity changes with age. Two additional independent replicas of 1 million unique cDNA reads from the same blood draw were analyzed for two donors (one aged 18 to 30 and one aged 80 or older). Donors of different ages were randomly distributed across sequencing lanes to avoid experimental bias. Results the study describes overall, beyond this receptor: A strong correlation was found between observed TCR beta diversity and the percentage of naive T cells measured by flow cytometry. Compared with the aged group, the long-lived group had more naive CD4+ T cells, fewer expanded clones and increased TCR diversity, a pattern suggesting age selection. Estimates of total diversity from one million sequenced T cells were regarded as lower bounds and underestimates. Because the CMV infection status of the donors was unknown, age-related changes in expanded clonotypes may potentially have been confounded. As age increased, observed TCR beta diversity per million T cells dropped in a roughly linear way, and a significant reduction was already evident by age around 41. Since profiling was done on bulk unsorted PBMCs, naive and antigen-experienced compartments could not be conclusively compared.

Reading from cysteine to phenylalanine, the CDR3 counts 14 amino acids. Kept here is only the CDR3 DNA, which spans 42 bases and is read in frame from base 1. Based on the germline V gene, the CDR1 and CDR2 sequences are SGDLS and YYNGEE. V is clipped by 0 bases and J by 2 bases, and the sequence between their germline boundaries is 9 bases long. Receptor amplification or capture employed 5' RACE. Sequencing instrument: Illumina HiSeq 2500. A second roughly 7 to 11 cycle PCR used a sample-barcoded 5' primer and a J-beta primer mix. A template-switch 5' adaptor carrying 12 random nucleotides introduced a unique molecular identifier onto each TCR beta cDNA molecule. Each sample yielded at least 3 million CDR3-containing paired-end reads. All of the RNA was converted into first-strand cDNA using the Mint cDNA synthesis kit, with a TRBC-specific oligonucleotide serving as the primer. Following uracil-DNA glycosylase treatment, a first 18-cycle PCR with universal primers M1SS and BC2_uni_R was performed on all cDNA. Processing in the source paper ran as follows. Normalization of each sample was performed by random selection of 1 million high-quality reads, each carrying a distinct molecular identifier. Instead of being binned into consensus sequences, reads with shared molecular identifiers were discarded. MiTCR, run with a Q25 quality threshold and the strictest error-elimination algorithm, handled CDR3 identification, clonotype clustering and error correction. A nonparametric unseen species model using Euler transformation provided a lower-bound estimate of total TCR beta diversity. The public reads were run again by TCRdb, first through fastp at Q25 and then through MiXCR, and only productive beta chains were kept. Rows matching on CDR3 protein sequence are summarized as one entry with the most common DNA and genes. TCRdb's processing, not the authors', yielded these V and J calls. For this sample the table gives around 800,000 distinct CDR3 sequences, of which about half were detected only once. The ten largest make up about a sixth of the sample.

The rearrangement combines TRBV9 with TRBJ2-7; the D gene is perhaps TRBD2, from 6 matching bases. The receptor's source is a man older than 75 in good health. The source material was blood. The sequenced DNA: TGTGCCAGCAGCGTAGCGGGAGATCCCTACGAGCAGTACTTC. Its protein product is CASSVAGDPYEQYF.